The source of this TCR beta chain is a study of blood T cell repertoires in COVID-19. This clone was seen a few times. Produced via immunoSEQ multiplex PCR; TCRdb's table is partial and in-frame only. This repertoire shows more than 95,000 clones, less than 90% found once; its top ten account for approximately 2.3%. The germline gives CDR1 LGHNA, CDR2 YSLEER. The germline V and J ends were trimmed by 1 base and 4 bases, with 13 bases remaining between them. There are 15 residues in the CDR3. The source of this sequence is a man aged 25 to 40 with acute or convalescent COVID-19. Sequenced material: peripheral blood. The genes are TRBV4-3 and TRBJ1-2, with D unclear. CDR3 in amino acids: CASSQGGGLGYGYTF. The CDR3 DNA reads TGCGCCAGCAGCCAAGGGGGAGGGCTTGGCTATGGCTACACCTTC.